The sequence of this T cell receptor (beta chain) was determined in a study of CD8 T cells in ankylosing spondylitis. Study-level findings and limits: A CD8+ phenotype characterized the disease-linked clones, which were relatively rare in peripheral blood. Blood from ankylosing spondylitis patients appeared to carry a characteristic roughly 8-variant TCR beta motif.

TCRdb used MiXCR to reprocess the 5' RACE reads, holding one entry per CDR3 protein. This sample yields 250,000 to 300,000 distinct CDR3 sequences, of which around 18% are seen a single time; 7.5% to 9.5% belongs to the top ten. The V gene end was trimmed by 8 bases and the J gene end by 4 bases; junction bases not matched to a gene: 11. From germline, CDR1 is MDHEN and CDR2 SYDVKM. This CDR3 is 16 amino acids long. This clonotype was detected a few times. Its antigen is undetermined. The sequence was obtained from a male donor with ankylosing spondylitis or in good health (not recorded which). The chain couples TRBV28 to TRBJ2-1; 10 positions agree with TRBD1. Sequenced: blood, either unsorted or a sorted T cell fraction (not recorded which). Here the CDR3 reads CASVYTPGQGYNEQFF. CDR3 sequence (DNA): TGTGCCAGCGTTTACACGCCGGGACAGGGGTACAATGAGCAGTTCTTC.